Sequencing of this T cell receptor (beta chain) was carried out in a study of cytomegalovirus exposure and HLA in healthy donors. Study-level points and caveats: Sequencing probably produced one cluster of sequence variants that were highly shared.

V dropped 3 bases and J dropped 9 bases, with 15 bases sitting between them. Germline V gives CDR1 GTSNPN, CDR2 SVGIG (reference sequence). The CDR3 spans 14 residues. The donors were healthy bone marrow donors. The PCR contained 60 Vbeta and 13 Jbeta primers. Using immunoSEQ multiplex PCR, the repertoire was profiled, and TCRdb retains in-frame clones only, with some absent. Of 100,000 or so clones in the sample, just under 80% were seen once. For this clone: As yet, its antigen is unknown.

Input material: PBMCs. This TCR was recovered from a man aged 25-45 years in good health and CMV-seronegative. The rearrangement uses TRBV30 and TRBJ1-6; TRBD1 might be the D (6 bases). The chain's CDR3 is CAWSAAGESSPLHF. CDR3 DNA: TGTGCCTGGAGCGCGGCAGGGGAGTCTTCACCCCTCCACTTT.